Each of the 4 T cell receptor beta chains below was sequenced from the same sample in a study of blood T cells in healthy people across ages. For the second PCR, which ran for about 6 to 11 cycles, a sample-barcoded 5' primer and a J-beta primer mix were used. TCRdb re-called the 5' RACE reads with MiXCR, one entry per CDR3 protein. Of about 670,000 distinct CDR3 sequences listed, 40% to 50% are singletons. Sequencing input: blood. These receptors were collected from an older man in good health.

The CDR3 here is CASSSGQGINYGYTF. CDR3 DNA sequence: TGTGCCAGCAGCTCCGGACAGGGAATTAACTATGGCTACACCTTC. The rearrangement uses TRBV7-9 and TRBJ1-2; 8 bases match TRBD1. J was trimmed by 1 base and V by 4 bases; bases with no gene match: 5. The length of the CDR3 is 15 residues. CDR1 is SEHNR, CDR2 FQNEAQ, per germline (reference sequence).

The chain employs TRBV27 and TRBJ1-6; no clear D. The ends were cut back, 2 bases at V and 3 bases at J, with 14 bases in the middle. Germline V gene lookup returns CDR1 MNHEY and CDR2 SMNVEV (reference sequence). CDR3 length equals 17 residues. The CDR3 nucleotides read TGTGCCAGCAGTTTAAGATTGGGAATGGTCTATAATTCACCCCTCCACTTT. Protein: CASSLRLGMVYNSPLHF.

The chain recombines TRBV5-1 with TRBJ2-3; D assignment may be TRBD1 or TRBD2 (5 bases each). V was clipped by 0 bases and J by 0 bases, with 11 bases between them. CDR1 is SGHRS, CDR2 YFSETQ, per germline. CDR3 length equals 16 residues. Here the CDR3 reads CASSLVSGPSTDTQYF. The CDR3 DNA follows: TGCGCCAGCAGCTTGGTGTCGGGACCTAGCACAGATACGCAGTATTTT.

Here the CDR3 reads CSAMDSTDTQYF. Here the CDR3 DNA reads TGCAGTGCCATGGATAGTACAGATACGCAGTATTTT. V usage is TRBV20-1 and J usage is TRBJ2-3; unclear D gene. This CDR3 has 12 residues. Per germline, CDR1 DFQATT and CDR2 SNEGSKA (reference sequence). V was shortened by 6 bases and J by 3 bases, with 10 bases between the two germline ends.